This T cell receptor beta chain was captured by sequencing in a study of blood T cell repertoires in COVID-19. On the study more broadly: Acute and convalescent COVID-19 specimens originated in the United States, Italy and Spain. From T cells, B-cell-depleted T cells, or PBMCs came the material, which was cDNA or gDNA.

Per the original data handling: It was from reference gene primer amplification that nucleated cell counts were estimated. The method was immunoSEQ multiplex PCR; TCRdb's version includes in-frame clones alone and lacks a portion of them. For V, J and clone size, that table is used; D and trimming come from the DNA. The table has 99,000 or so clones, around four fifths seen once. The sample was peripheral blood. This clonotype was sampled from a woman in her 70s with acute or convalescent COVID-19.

The CDR3 DNA follows: TGTGCCAGCAGCACGGATACAGGGTTTACCGGGGAGCTGTTTTTT. This codes for CASSTDTGFTGELFF. The rearrangement links TRBV5-6 to TRBJ2-2; D perhaps matches TRBD1 (6 bases). V dropped 4 bases and J dropped 5 bases, with 15 bases sitting between them. Germline-derived CDR1 and CDR2 are SGHDT and YYEEEE. This CDR3 has 15 residues.